This T cell receptor (beta chain) originates from a study of CD8 T cells in Susac syndrome. General observations from the study: It was acknowledged in the study that the number of individuals who were included in its TCR sequencing and HLA analysis was relatively small.

Roughly 0.45 to 1 ug RNA was reverse transcribed with random hexamers. Coverage of TCR beta CDR3 amplification by immunoSEQ multiplex PCR extended to 54 Vbeta and 13 Jbeta. TCRdb independently ran MiXCR on the immunoSEQ multiplex PCR reads; one entry per CDR3 protein. Found here are some 180,000 distinct CDR3 sequences, about 95% of them singletons; the top ten hold approximately 0.1%. Comments on this clonotype: What it binds is unknown.

The germline CDR1 and CDR2 sequences are SQVTM and ANQGSEA. The CDR3 spans 13 residues. The V segment lost 4 bases and the J segment 5 bases; nucleotides outside the gene matches: 2. While serving as controls, healthy donors were matched for age and sex. The authors negatively isolated CD8+ and CD4+ T cells and FACS-enriched TEMRA cells. This chain joins TRBV29-1 and TRBJ2-2, with 9 nucleotides matching TRBD1. The origin of this receptor is a human donor in good health. Sequenced input: CD4+ T cells from PBMCs. The CDR3: CSVGDRETGELFF. The CDR3 nucleotides read TGCAGCGTTGGGGACAGGGAAACCGGGGAGCTGTTTTTT.